This T cell receptor (beta chain) was retrieved from a study of cytomegalovirus exposure and HLA in healthy donors. Whole-study results and caveats: Per a later analysis, HLA-associated TCR beta chains showed more clonal expansion than other, equally common TCR beta chains. Among TCR beta chains, those listed as cytomegalovirus-associated numbered around 180. Three CMV-associated chains were confirmed in vitro to be specific for CMV antigens.

All the people who gave samples were healthy bone marrow donors. Amplification used 60 Vbeta primers and 13 Jbeta primers. Method: immunoSEQ multiplex PCR; TCRdb's copy keeps in-frame clones and lacks some. The sample lists some 110,000 clones, around 80% occurring once. The CDR3 runs to 16 residues. V lost 5 bases and J lost 0; bases outside the gene matches: 6. CDR1 and CDR2 (germline): SGHVS, FQNEAQ. In this sample, this clone turned up a few times. Its antigen is not identified. V usage is TRBV7-8 and J usage is TRBJ1-2; 10 bases align to TRBD1. This clonotype originated in a young man in good health and CMV-seronegative. Sequencing used PBMCs. CDR3 bases: TGTGCCAGCAGCGGAACCGGGACAGGGGCTAACTATGGCTACACCTTC. The encoded protein is CASSGTGTGANYGYTF.